This is a list of T cell receptor beta chains from one sample in a study of graft-versus-host responses after intestinal transplantation. Clones were sequenced by immunoSEQ multiplex PCR, and TCRdb holds only the in-frame ones, with some missing. The table lists some 40,000 clones, 93% of them singletons, with 3.6% in the top ten. The material sequenced was PBMCs, taken 734 days after intestinal transplantation. All receptors derive from a human patient who received an intestinal transplant, so some T cells may come from the graft donor. Both conserved end residues are part of each CDR3. Each record gives: D gene, V gene, J gene, clone size, CDR3 DNA, CDR3 protein. D genes are given only for firm matches. Only some rows state a clone size, as once, few, many or a class for expanded clones.

-,TRBV28,TRBJ2-3,once,TGTGCCAGCAGGTTAGCGGATACGCAGTATTTT,CASRLADTQYF
-,TRBV28,TRBJ2-2,-,TGTGCCAGCAGTCCCTCCTCTGGGGAGCTGTTTTTT,CASSPSSGELFF
-,TRBV18,TRBJ2-5,-,TGTGCCAGCTCACCACCGGACAGAAGAGGGGAGACCCAGTACTTC,CASSPPDRRGETQYF
-,TRBV18,TRBJ2-7,-,TGTGCCAGCTCAGGGGGGCAGGGCCAGAACGAGCAGTACTTC,CASSGGQGQNEQYF
-,TRBV29-1,TRBJ2-5,once,TGCAGCGTTATAGTTTTGTACCAAGAGACCCAGTACTTC,CSVIVLYQETQYF
-,TRBV18,TRBJ1-1,-,TGTGCCAGCTCGGCAGGGGAGAGAGCTGAAGCTTTCTTT,CASSAGERAEAFF
TRBD1,TRBV27,TRBJ1-1,once,TGTGCCAGCAGTGGACAGGGGTCCATGATCACTGAAGCTTTCTTT,CASSGQGSMITEAFF
-,TRBV29-1,TRBJ2-3,-,TGCAGCGGCCGAGCGGATACGCAGTATTTT,CSGRADTQYF
-,TRBV6-6,TRBJ1-6,once,TGTGCCAGCAGTTTTATCTCCTCCTATAATTCACCCCTCCACTTT,CASSFISSYNSPLHF
-,TRBV27,TRBJ2-5,-,TGTGCCAGCATGTACCAAGAGACCCAGTACTTC,CASMYQETQYF
TRBD2,TRBV7-6,TRBJ2-7,-,TGTGCCAGCAGCTTAGCGGGAGGGCCTGGGGGTTACGAGCAGTACTTC,CASSLAGGPGGYEQYF
-,TRBV11-3,TRBJ2-1,-,TGTGCCAGCAGCTTACGGTCCACCTACAATGAGCAGTTCTTC,CASSLRSTYNEQFF
-,TRBV11-3,TRBJ1-4,-,TGTGCCAGCAGCTTACATAGGGACAAACTGTTTTTT,CASSLHRDKLFF
TRBD1,TRBV7-9,TRBJ1-2,-,TGTGCCAGCAGCTCAGCAACAGGGGGAGGCTACACCTTC,CASSSATGGGYTF
TRBD2,TRBV10-1,TRBJ2-5,-,TGCGCCAGCAGTCCCGGACTAGCGGGAGTAGAGACCCAGTACTTC,CASSPGLAGVETQYF
TRBD1,TRBV5-4,TRBJ1-4,-,TGTGCCAGCAGCTCTGAGGGGGCGCGGTATGAAAAACTGTTTTTT,CASSSEGARYEKLFF
TRBD1,TRBV9,TRBJ1-3,-,TGTGCCAGCAGCGTAACAGGGGGTGCTGGAAACACCATATATTTT,CASSVTGGAGNTIYF
-,TRBV6-5,TRBJ1-4,-,TGTGCCAGCATCCCTGGAGGAGAGGGGGTTATACGTCTGTTTTTT,CASIPGGEGVIRLFF
TRBD2,TRBV19,TRBJ2-7,-,TGTGCCAGTAGTCCACGAGGACGTCCGGGAAGCGGGAGGCCCTCCTACGAGCAGTACTTC,CASSPRGRPGSGRPSYEQYF
-,TRBV6-5,TRBJ1-6,-,TGTGCCACAAGTACTTCACCCCTCCACTTT,CATSTSPLHF
-,TRBV19,TRBJ2-7,-,TGTGCCAGTAGCCGTCATTTATCCCCAACGGAACTACTTAGGTCCTACGAGCAGTACTTC,CASSRHLSPTELLRSYEQYF
-,TRBV6-5,TRBJ1-1,-,TGTGCCAGCAGTTTACAGCTCACCCCGACTGAAGCTTTCTTT,CASSLQLTPTEAFF
-,TRBV6-1,TRBJ1-1,-,TGTGCCAGCAGTGAATGGAGACACATGAACACTGAAGCTTTCTTT,CASSEWRHMNTEAFF
TRBD2,TRBV4-2,TRBJ2-5,-,TGTGCCAGCAGTCTAGCGGAGGAAGAGACCCAGTACTTC,CASSLAEEETQYF
TRBD1,TRBV10-3,TRBJ2-7,-,TGTGCCATCAGTGAGGGGACAGTTTACGAGCAGTACTTC,CAISEGTVYEQYF
-,TRBV2,TRBJ2-6,-,TGTGCCAGCAGTGGGACCCCGGTCTCTGGGGCCAACGTCCTGACTTTC,CASSGTPVSGANVLTF
-,TRBV5-6,TRBJ1-5,-,TGTGCCAGCAGCTTGGGAGGATATAGCAATCAGCCCCAGCATTTT,CASSLGGYSNQPQHF
-,TRBV29-1,TRBJ1-1,-,TGCAGCGTTGAGCGCAGGGTGAACACTGAAGCTTTCTTT,CSVERRVNTEAFF
-,TRBV7-9,TRBJ1-1,-,TGTGCCAGCAGCCCGGAGTGGAGGGCTGAAGCTTTCTTT,CASSPEWRAEAFF
-,TRBV5-6,TRBJ1-5,once,TGTGCCAGCAGCCTCTCGGGGGGGTTAAGAAATCAGCCCCAGCATTTT,CASSLSGGLRNQPQHF
TRBD2,TRBV2,TRBJ2-2,few,TGTGCCAGCATAGGACTAGCGGGGGGGCCTACCGGGGAGCTGTTTTTT,CASIGLAGGPTGELFF
-,TRBV7-6,TRBJ2-2,-,TGTGCCAGCAGCAAGCGCCCCCTGAACACCGGGGAGCTGTTTTTT,CASSKRPLNTGELFF
TRBD2,TRBV6-5,TRBJ2-1,-,TGTGCCAGCAGCGCCCCGGGACTACCCTACAATGAGCAGTTCTTC,CASSAPGLPYNEQFF
-,TRBV18,TRBJ2-7,-,TGTGCCAGCTCTGCGACGGTGGAGCAGTACTTC,CASSATVEQYF
-,TRBV7-3,TRBJ2-2,-,TGTGCCAGCAGCCCCTCAATAGGGGTCGGGACCGGGGAGCTGTTTTTT,CASSPSIGVGTGELFF
-,TRBV9,TRBJ1-2,-,TGTGCCAGCAGCACCCCAGGAAGAGGGGACTATGGCTACACCTTC,CASSTPGRGDYGYTF
TRBD1,TRBV12-5,TRBJ1-1,-,TGTGCTAGTGGTTTGGTAACAGGGGACACTGAAGCTTTCTTT,CASGLVTGDTEAFF
-,TRBV6-1,TRBJ1-4,-,TGTGCCAGCGCCGAGGGGTGGAAACTGTTTTTT,CASAEGWKLFF
TRBD2,TRBV12-5,TRBJ2-5,-,TGTGCTAGTGGTTTGGTAAGGGCGACTAGCGGCGAGTTGGAGACCCAGTACTTC,CASGLVRATSGELETQYF
-,TRBV27,TRBJ1-6,-,TGTGCCAGCAGTTTATCGCCGGCGGCAGCCAATTCACCCCTCCACTTT,CASSLSPAAANSPLHF
-,TRBV5-4,TRBJ2-4,-,TGTGCCAGCAGCCCGATAGCGTCCAAAAACATTCAGTACTTC,CASSPIASKNIQYF
-,TRBV6-5,TRBJ2-1,-,TGTGCCAGCAGCCCGGGTAGTGAGCAGTTCTTC,CASSPGSEQFF
TRBD2,TRBV9,TRBJ2-5,-,TGTGCCAGCAGCGTAGGCGGGGGGTTTCCAGGGGAGGAGACCCAGTACTTC,CASSVGGGFPGEETQYF
-,TRBV7-3,TRBJ1-1,-,TGTGCCAGCAGCTTAACCCTCCAGGCTGAAGCTTTCTTT,CASSLTLQAEAFF
-,TRBV5-1,TRBJ2-7,-,TGCGCCAGCAGCTTAATAGGACAGCACTCCTACGAGCAGTACTTC,CASSLIGQHSYEQYF
-,TRBV29-1,TRBJ1-1,-,TGCAGCGTTGGCATGCGTCGGTCCCGACGGAACACTGAAGCTTTCTTT,CSVGMRRSRRNTEAFF
-,TRBV11-2,TRBJ2-2,once,TGTGCCAGCAGCCCGGGACTGGGTTCACCCACCGGGGAGCTGTTTTTT,CASSPGLGSPTGELFF
-,TRBV30,TRBJ1-4,-,TGTGCCTGGAGTGTTCCCGCAGGGCGGGAAAAACTGTTTTTT,CAWSVPAGREKLFF
-,TRBV10-3,TRBJ1-2,-,TGTGCCATCAGTGAGTCGACCACAATCCCTGGCTACACCTTC,CAISESTTIPGYTF
TRBD2,TRBV7-2,TRBJ2-1,-,TGTGCCAGCAGGATAGCGGGGATCTACAATGAGCAGTTCTTC,CASRIAGIYNEQFF
TRBD1,TRBV2,TRBJ1-5,-,TGTGCCAGCAGAGACCATGGACAGGGAGGTGGGCGGTGGGGGCAGCCCCAGCATTTT,CASRDHGQGGGRWGQPQHF
-,TRBV28,TRBJ1-1,-,TGTGCCAGCAGTCTCCTTACAGGCAACACTGAAGCTTTCTTT,CASSLLTGNTEAFF
-,TRBV6-5,TRBJ1-1,once,TGTGCCAGCACTAACTGGGTGAACACTGAAGCTTTCTTT,CASTNWVNTEAFF